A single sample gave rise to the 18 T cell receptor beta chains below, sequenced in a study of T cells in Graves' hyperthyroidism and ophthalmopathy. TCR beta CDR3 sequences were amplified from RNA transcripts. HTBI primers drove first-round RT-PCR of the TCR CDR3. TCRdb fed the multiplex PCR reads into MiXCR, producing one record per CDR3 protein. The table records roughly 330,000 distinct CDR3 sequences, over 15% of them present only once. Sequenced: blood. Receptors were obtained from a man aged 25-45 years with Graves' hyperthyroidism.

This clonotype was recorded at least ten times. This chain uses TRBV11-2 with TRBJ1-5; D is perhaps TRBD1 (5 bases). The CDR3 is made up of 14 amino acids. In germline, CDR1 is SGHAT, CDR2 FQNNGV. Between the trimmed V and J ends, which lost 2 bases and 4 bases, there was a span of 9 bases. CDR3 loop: CASSLSGRNQPQHF. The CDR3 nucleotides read TGTGCCAGCAGCTTATCAGGGCGTAATCAGCCCCAGCATTTT.

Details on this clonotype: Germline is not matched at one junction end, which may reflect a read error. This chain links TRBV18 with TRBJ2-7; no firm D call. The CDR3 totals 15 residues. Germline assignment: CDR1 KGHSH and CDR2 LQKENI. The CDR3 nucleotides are TGTGCCAGCTCGCAAATCAGGACGGCAACTTACGAGCAGTGCTTC. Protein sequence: CASSQIRTATYEQCF.

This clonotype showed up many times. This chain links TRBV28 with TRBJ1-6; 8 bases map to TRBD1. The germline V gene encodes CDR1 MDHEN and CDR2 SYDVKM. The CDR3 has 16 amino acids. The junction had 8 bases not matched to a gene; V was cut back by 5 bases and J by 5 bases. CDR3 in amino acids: CASSPLGQGHNSPLHF. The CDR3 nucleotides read TGTGCCAGCAGTCCCCTTGGACAGGGCCATAATTCACCCCTCCACTTT.

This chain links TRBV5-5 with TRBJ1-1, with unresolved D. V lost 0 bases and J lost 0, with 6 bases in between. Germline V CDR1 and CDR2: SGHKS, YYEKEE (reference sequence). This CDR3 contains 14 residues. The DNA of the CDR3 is TGTGCCAGCAGCTTGGGTGTCCTGAACACTGAAGCTTTCTTT. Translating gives CASSLGVLNTEAFF.

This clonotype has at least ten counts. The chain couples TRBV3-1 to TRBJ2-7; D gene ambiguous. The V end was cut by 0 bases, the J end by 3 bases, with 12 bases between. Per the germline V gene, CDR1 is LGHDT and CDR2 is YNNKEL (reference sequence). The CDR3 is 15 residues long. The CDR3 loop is CASSQDVDAYYEQYF. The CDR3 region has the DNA TGTGCCAGCAGCCAAGATGTAGACGCATACTACGAGCAGTACTTC.

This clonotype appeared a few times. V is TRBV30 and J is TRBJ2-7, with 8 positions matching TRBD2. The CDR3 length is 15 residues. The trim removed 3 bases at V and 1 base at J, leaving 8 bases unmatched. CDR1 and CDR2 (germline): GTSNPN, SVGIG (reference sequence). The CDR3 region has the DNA TGTGCCTGGAGCGCGGGGGGCCCAATATCCTACGAGCAGTACTTC. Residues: CAWSAGGPISYEQYF.

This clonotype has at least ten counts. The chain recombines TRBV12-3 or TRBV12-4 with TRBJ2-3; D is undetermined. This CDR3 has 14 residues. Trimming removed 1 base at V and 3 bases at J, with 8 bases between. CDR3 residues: CASSLGPGTDTQYF. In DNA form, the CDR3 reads TGTGCCAGCAGTTTAGGACCAGGAACAGATACGCAGTATTTT.

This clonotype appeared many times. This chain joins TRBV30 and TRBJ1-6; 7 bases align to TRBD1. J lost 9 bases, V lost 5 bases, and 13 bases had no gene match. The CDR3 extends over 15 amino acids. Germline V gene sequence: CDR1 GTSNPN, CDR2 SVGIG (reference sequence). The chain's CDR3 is CAWEPTTKGASPLHF. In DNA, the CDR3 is TGTGCCTGGGAGCCAACCACCAAGGGGGCTTCACCCCTCCACTTT. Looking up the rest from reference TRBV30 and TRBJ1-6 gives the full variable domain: SQTIHQWPATLVQPVGSPLSLECTVEGTSNPNLYWYRQAAGRGLQLLFYSVGIGQISSEVPQNLSASRPQDRQFILSSKKLLLSDSGFYLCAWEPTTKGASPLHFGNGTRLTVT.

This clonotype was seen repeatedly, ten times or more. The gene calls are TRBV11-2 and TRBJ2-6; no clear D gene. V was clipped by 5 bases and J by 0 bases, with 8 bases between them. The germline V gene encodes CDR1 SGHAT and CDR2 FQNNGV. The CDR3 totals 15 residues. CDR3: CASSQLISGANVLTF. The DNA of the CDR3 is TGTGCCAGCAGCCAACTTATCTCTGGGGCCAACGTCCTGACTTTC.

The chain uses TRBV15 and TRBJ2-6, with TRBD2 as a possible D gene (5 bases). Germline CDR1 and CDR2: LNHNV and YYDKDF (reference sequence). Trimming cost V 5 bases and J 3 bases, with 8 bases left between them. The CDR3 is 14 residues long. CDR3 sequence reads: CATSVGVGANVLTF. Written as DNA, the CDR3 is TGTGCCACCAGCGTGGGAGTTGGGGCCAACGTCCTGACTTTC.

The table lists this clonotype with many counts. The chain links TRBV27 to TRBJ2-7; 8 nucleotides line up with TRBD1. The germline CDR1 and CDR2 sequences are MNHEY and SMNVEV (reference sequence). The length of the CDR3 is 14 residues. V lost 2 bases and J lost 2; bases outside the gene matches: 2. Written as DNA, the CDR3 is TGTGCCAGCAGTTTAAACAGGGGGACCTACGAGCAGTACTTC. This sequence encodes CASSLNRGTYEQYF.

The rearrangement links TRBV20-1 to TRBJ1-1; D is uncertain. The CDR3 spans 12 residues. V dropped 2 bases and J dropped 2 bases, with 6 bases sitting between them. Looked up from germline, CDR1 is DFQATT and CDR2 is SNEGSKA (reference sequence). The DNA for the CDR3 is TGCAGTGCTAGACTGGGTAACACTGAAGCTTTCTTT. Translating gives CSARLGNTEAFF.

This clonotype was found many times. CDR3 coding DNA: TGTGCCAGCACCCCCCTGATAGCGGGAAGGGAGGACGAGCAGTACTTC. This translates into CASTPLIAGREDEQYF. The rearrangement joins TRBV28 to TRBJ2-7, with 8 bases lining up with TRBD2. Germline V gene lookup returns CDR1 MDHEN and CDR2 SYDVKM. CDR3 length equals 16 residues. The V and J ends lost 7 bases and 5 bases, in that order; junction bases with no gene match: 16.

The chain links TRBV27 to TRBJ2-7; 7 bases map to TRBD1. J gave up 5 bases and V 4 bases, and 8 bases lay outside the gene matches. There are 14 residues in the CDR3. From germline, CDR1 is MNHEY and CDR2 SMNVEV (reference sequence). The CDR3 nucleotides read TGTGCCAGCAGTTCCCGAACAGGGGCCAACGAGCAGTACTTC. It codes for CASSSRTGANEQYF.

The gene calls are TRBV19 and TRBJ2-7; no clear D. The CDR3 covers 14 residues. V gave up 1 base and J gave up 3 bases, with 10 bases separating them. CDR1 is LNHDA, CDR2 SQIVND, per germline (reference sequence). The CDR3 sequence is CASSIGPFNYEQYF. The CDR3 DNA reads TGTGCCAGTAGTATAGGACCGTTTAACTACGAGCAGTACTTC.

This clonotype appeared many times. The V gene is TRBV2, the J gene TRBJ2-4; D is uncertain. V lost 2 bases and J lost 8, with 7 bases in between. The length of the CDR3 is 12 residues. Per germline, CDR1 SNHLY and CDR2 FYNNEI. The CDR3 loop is CASSELRDIQYF. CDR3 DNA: TGTGCCAGCAGTGAATTACGAGACATTCAGTACTTC.

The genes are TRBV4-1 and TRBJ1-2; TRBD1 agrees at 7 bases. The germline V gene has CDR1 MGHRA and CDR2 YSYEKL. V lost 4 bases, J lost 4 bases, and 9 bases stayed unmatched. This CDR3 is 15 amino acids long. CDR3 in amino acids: CASSPPADRAYGYTF. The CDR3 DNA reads TGCGCCAGCAGCCCTCCGGCCGACAGGGCCTATGGCTACACCTTC.

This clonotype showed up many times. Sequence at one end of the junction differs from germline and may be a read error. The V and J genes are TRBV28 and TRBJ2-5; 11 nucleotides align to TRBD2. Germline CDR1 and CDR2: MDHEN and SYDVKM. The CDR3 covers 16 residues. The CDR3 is CASSLTTSGDQETQYF. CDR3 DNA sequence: TGTGCCAGCAGTTTAACGACTAGCGGGGACCAGGAGACCCAGTACTTC.